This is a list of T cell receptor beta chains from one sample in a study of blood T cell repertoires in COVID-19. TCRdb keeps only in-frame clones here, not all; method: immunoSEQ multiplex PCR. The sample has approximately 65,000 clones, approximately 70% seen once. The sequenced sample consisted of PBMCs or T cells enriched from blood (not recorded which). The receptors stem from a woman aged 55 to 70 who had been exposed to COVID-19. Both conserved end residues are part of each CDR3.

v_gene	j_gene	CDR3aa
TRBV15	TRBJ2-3	CATSRGSFGDTQYF
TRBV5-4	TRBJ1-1	CASSLENRGTEAFF
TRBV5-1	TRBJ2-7	CASSFLAGGMDYEQYF
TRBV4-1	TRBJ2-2	CASSQESGSATGELFF
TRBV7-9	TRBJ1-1	CASSRGQGNLNTEAFF
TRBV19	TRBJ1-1	CASRPRTGEAFF
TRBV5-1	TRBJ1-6	CASSRTGTSYNSPLHF
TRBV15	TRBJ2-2	CATSRRTGGLGGELFF
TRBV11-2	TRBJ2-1	CASSLTGGLGYNEQFF
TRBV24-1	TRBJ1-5	CATSGTLNQPQHF
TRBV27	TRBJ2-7	CASSLVGLPQQYF
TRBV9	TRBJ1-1	CASSTTKGDTEAFF
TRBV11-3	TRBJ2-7	CASSLARGTEQYF
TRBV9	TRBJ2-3	CASSVEITTGLVGSSSTDTQYF
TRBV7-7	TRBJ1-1	CASSLSQNTEAFF
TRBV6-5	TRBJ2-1	CASTAGLQNNEQFF
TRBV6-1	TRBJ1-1	CASSEQGVTEAFF
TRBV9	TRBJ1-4	CASSPGDRGGNEKLFF
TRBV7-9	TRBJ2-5	CASSLGVSGTTLSTQYF
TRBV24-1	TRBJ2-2	CATSAQATGELFF
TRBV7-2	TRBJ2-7	CASSLVGRRTSYEQYF
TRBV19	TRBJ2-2	CASSINLPRGPGELFF
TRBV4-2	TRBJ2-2	CASSHHLTGPTNTGELFF
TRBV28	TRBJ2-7	CASSSSLATYEQYF
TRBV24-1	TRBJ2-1	CATSDSTSGRTNEQFF
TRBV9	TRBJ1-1	CASSVAGADTEAFF
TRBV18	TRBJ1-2	CASSPDYGYTF